These 5 T cell receptor beta chains share one sample of origin, sequenced in a study of CD8+ T cells in alopecia areata. Reverse transcription of extracted RNA yielded cDNA, which provided the sequencing template. Assay used: immunoSEQ multiplex PCR; TCRdb lists only in-frame clones, some missing. The table lists over 80,000 clones, about 40% of them singletons. As to treatment: oral pan-JAK inhibitor, 5-10 mg twice daily. This specimen consisted of CD8+ T cells sorted from blood, obtained at week 24, from a patient treated with tofacitinib. The receptors were sampled from a human donor with alopecia areata.

This clone occurred once. One end of the junction fails to match germline, which may point to a read error. The rearrangement uses TRBV13 and TRBJ2-1, with TRBD2 identical over 10 bases. The CDR3 contains 15 residues. Per the germline V gene, CDR1 is PRHDT and CDR2 is FYEKMQ (reference sequence). The CDR3 bases are TGTGCCAGCAGGACAGCGGGAGGGTCATACAATGGGCAGTTCTTC. Its protein is CASRTAGGSYNGQFF.

The chain has TRBV2 and TRBJ2-7, with 14 bases lining up with TRBD2. V gave up 1 base and J gave up 2 bases; unmatched junction bases: 7. Germline V gene lookup returns CDR1 SNHLY and CDR2 FYNNEI. The CDR3 has 18 residues. Written as DNA, the CDR3 is TGTGCCAGCAGTGAAGAGGGGACTAGCGGGAGAATCACCTACGAGCAGTACTTC. Its translation: CASSEEGTSGRITYEQYF. Full variable domain (missing parts from reference TRBV2 and TRBJ2-7): EPEVTQTPSHQVTQMGQEVILRCVPISNHLYFYWYRQILGQKVEFLVSFYNNEISEKSEIFDDQFSVERPDGSNFTLKIRSTKLEDSAMYFCASSEEGTSGRITYEQYFGPGTRLTVT.

As for this clone: Other nucleotide sequences from this sample produce the same CDR3. The chain joins TRBV30 to TRBJ1-1; no reliable D call. This CDR3 contains 12 residues. V lost 0 bases and J lost 1, with 3 bases in between. Germline V gene lookup returns CDR1 GTSNPN and CDR2 SVGIG (reference sequence). In DNA, the CDR3 is TGTGCCTGGAGTGTGGGGAACACTGAAGCTTTCTTT. It codes for CAWSVGNTEAFF.

CDR3 sequence (DNA): TGTGCCTGGAGTCTCCCCGGGGGTAGCAATCAGCCCCAGCATTTT. Protein sequence: CAWSLPGGSNQPQHF. The rearrangement joins TRBV30 to TRBJ1-5; possibly TRBD1 for D (5 bases). The CDR3 contains 15 residues. V shed 2 bases and J shed 0 bases, with 11 bases lying between them. Germline CDR1 GTSNPN, CDR2 SVGIG (reference sequence).

This clone is medium-sized within its sample. CDR3 nucleotide sequence: TGTGCCTGGAGTCCCACCGGGGCGGACACCGGGGAGCTGTTTTTT. This sequence encodes CAWSPTGADTGELFF. The chain carries TRBV30 and TRBJ2-2; D tentatively fits TRBD1 or TRBD2 (5 bases each). Germline lookup yields CDR1 GTSNPN and CDR2 SVGIG (reference sequence). The germline V and J ends were trimmed by 2 bases and 3 bases, with 13 bases remaining between them. This CDR3 contains 15 residues.